A single sample gave rise to the 8 T cell receptor beta chains below, sequenced in a study of radiotherapy plus CTLA-4 blockade in lung cancer. Repertoires were generated with immunoSEQ multiplex PCR, while TCRdb's copy carries only in-frame clones and drops some. This sample has 65,000 to 95,000 clones, with 70% to 90% found just once. Sequencing was performed on peripheral blood, taken from a patient treated with radiotherapy plus ipilimumab. Receptor source: a human donor with non-small cell lung cancer who had stable disease on radiotherapy plus ipilimumab.

V and J are TRBV29-1 and TRBJ1-1; TRBD1 matches at 8 bases. From germline, CDR1 is SQVTM and CDR2 ANQGSEA. CDR3 length: 14 amino acids. V lost 3 bases to trimming and J lost 2 bases; unmatched junction nucleotides: 5. Here the CDR3 DNA reads TGCAGCGTTGACTACAGGGGGATCAACACTGAAGCTTTCTTT. Protein product: CSVDYRGINTEAFF.

The chain uses TRBV9 and TRBJ2-7; the D is unclear. The CDR3 consists of 15 residues. The V gene's germline CDR1 is SGDLS and CDR2 YYNGEE. V lost 0 bases and J 2 bases, leaving 12 bases between the germline ends. This CDR3 is CASSVDTAATYEQYF. Written as DNA, the CDR3 is TGTGCCAGCAGCGTAGATACAGCCGCCACCTACGAGCAGTACTTC. Full variable domain (rest looked up from reference TRBV9 and TRBJ2-7): DSGVTQTPKHLITATGQRVTLRCSPRSGDLSVYWYQQSLDQGLQFLIQYYNGEERAKGNILERFSAQQFPDLHSELNLSSLELGDSALYFCASSVDTAATYEQYFGPGTRLTVT.

CDR3 amino acids: CASSQSIGVRGEQYF. The CDR3 DNA is TGTGCCAGCAGCCAATCGATTGGGGTCCGGGGCGAGCAGTACTTC. The genes are TRBV14 and TRBJ2-7; possible D gene TRBD2, 5 bases. There are 15 residues in the CDR3. Germline lookup yields CDR1 SGHDN and CDR2 FVKESK. V was trimmed by 2 bases and J by 6 bases, leaving 17 bases between them.

The chain couples TRBV29-1 to TRBJ2-7, with TRBD1 matching over 10 bases. J was trimmed by 0 bases and V by 5 bases; bases with no gene match: 16. Per germline, CDR1 SQVTM and CDR2 ANQGSEA. The CDR3 contains 18 residues. The CDR3 spells CSVPPGQGMLEGSYEQYF. The CDR3 DNA reads TGCAGCGTTCCCCCGGGACAGGGGATGTTGGAGGGCTCCTACGAGCAGTACTTC.

V usage is TRBV6-6 and J usage is TRBJ2-7, with 10 bases matching TRBD2. The CDR3 has 14 residues. CDR1 and CDR2 from the germline V gene are MNHNY and SVGAGI (reference sequence). V lost 3 bases, J lost 6 bases, and 5 bases stayed unmatched. Here the CDR3 reads CASSYPSGRGEQYF. In DNA, the CDR3 is TGTGCCAGCAGTTATCCTAGCGGGAGAGGCGAGCAGTACTTC.

This clone was observed a few times. This chain joins TRBV21-1 and TRBJ1-3; the table's TRBD1 call for D was not verified on the DNA. TRBV21-1 is a pseudogene segment. The CDR3 runs to 15 residues. As DNA, the CDR3 is TGTGCCAGCAGCAAAGGAGGGGGTCCAGGAAACACCATATATTTT. Protein product: CASSKGGGPGNTIYF.

The V and J genes are TRBV7-2 and TRBJ2-1; D call uncertain. The germline V and J ends were trimmed by 5 bases and 0 bases, with 8 bases remaining between them. The CDR3 spans 14 residues. Germline V gives CDR1 SGHTA, CDR2 FQGNSA. The CDR3 loop is CASSLESSYNEQFF. In DNA form, the CDR3 reads TGTGCCAGCAGCCTAGAGAGCTCCTACAATGAGCAGTTCTTC.

This clone has a single count. V and J are TRBV30 and TRBJ1-3; D not resolved. Trimming took off 1 base at V and 10 bases at J, with 11 bases between the two ends. In germline, CDR1 is GTSNPN, CDR2 SVGIG (reference sequence). This CDR3 contains 12 residues. The DNA for the CDR3 is TGTGCCTGGAGTGAGCAGGCGGTAACCATATATTTT. Residues: CAWSEQAVTIYF.